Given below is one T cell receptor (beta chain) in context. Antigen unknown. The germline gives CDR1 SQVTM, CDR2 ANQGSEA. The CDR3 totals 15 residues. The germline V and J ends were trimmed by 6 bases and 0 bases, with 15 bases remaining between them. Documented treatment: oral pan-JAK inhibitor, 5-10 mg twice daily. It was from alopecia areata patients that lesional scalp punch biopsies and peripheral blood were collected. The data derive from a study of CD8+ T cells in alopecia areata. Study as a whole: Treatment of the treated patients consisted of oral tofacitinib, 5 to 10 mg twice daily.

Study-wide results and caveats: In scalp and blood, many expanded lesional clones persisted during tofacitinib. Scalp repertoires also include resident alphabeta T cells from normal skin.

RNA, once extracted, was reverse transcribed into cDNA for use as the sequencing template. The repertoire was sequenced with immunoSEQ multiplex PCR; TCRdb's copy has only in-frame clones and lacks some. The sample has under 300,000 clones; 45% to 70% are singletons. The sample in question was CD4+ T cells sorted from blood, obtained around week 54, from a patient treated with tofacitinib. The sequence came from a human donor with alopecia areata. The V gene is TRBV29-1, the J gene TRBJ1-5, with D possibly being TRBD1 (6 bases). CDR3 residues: CSVATGQSSNQPQHF. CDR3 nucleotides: TGCAGCGTCGCTACTGGACAGTCTAGCAATCAGCCCCAGCATTTT.